This passage covers 7 T cell receptor beta chains from one sample sequenced in a study of immune evolution from preneoplasia to lung adenocarcinoma. Sequenced by immunoSEQ multiplex PCR; TCRdb stores in-frame clones only, minus some. The table lists around 7,000 clones, 79% of them singletons, with 18% in the top ten. The specimen sequenced was FFPE adjacent normal lung tissue. The receptors come from a person aged 65 to 79 with lung adenocarcinoma.

The chain couples TRBV11-2 to TRBJ1-3; 7 nucleotides match TRBD1. Germline assignment: CDR1 SGHAT and CDR2 FQNNGV. V dropped 1 base and J dropped 4; count of bases not matched to a gene: 4. This CDR3 is 15 amino acids long. The CDR3 sequence is CASSLATGAGNTIYF. The CDR3 coding sequence is TGTGCCAGCAGCTTAGCAACAGGGGCGGGAAACACCATATATTTT.

This clone was seen a handful of times. The V and J genes are TRBV5-4 and TRBJ2-2; 9 bases map to TRBD1. Germline trimming cut 4 bases from V and 4 bases from J; bases unmatched to any gene: 8. Per the germline V gene, CDR1 is SGHNT and CDR2 is YYREEE (reference sequence). CDR3 length: 16 amino acids. In DNA form, the CDR3 reads TGTGCCAGCAGCCCCGGGACAGGGAGGAGCACCGGGGAGCTGTTTTTT. It is translated as CASSPGTGRSTGELFF.

The chain recombines TRBV18 with TRBJ2-6; D unclear. Germline CDR1 reads KGHSH; CDR2 reads LQKENI. Trimming removed 2 bases from V and 6 bases from J, with 8 bases in between. The CDR3 spans 14 residues. The CDR3: CASSPTAQANVLTF. CDR3 sequence (DNA): TGTGCCAGCTCACCAACCGCCCAGGCCAACGTCCTGACTTTC. Using reference TRBV18 and TRBJ2-6 for the parts outside the CDR3, the full variable domain is NAGVMQNPRHLVRRRGQEARLRCSPMKGHSHVYWYRQLPEEGLKFMVYLQKENIIDESGMPKERFSAEFPKEGPSILRIQQVVRGDSAAYFCASSPTAQANVLTFGAGSRLTVL.

The J gene is TRBJ1-1, the V gene TRBV5-1; TRBD1 agrees at 7 bases. Germline CDR1 and CDR2: SGHRS and YFSETQ. The CDR3 has 12 amino acids. J was trimmed by 10 bases and V by 4 bases; bases with no gene match: 7. The CDR3 sequence is CASSQDRLLAFF. The CDR3 DNA follows: TGCGCCAGCAGCCAGGACAGGCTTCTAGCTTTCTTT. Combining the CDR3 with reference TRBV5-1 and TRBJ1-1 gives the whole variable domain KAGVTQTPRYLIKTRGQQVTLSCSPISGHRSVSWYQQTPGQGLQFLFEYFSETQRNKGNFPGRFSGRQFSNSRSEMNVSTLELGDSALYLCASSQDRLLAFFGQGTRLTVV.

The rearrangement links TRBV6-1 to TRBJ2-3, with 7 nucleotides matching TRBD2. This CDR3 spans 15 amino acids. Looked up from germline, CDR1 is MNHNS and CDR2 is SASEGT. Trimming removed 7 bases from V and 2 bases from J; junction bases left unmatched: 9. The CDR3 nucleotides read TGTGCCAGCACATCGACTAGCTCCTTCACAGATACGCAGTATTTT. Amino acid sequence: CASTSTSSFTDTQYF.

The gene calls are TRBV5-1 and TRBJ2-3; D unresolved. The CDR3 is 12 residues long. Trimming took off 1 base at V and 2 bases at J, with 2 bases between the two ends. Germline assignment: CDR1 SGHRS and CDR2 YFSETQ. The CDR3 loop reads CASSLTTDTQYF. DNA of the CDR3: TGCGCCAGCAGCTTGACCACAGATACGCAGTATTTT.

This clone was seen only a few times. This sequence joins TRBV28 and TRBJ2-1; D may be TRBD1 or TRBD2 (6 bases each). There are 15 residues in the CDR3. CDR1 is MDHEN and CDR2 is SYDVKM in the germline V gene. V dropped 5 bases and J dropped 8 bases, with 19 bases sitting between them. Here the CDR3 reads CASSANRAWRDEQFF. CDR3 DNA sequence: TGTGCCAGCAGTGCAAACAGGGCGTGGAGGGATGAGCAGTTCTTC.